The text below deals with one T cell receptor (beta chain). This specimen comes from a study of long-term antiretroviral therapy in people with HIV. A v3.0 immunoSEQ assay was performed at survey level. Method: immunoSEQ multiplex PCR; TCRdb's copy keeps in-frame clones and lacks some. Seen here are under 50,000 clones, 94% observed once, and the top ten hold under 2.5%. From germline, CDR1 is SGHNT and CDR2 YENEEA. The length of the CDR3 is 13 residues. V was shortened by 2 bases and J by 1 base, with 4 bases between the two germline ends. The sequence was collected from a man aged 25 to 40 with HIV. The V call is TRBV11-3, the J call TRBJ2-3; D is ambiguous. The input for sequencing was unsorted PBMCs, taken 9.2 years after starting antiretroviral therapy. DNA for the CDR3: TGTGCCAGCAGCTTAATTGGCACAGATACGCAGTATTTT. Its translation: CASSLIGTDTQYF.